This T cell receptor (beta chain) comes out of a study of cytomegalovirus exposure and HLA in healthy donors. Primers for the PCR totalled 60 Vbeta and 13 Jbeta. Only in-frame clones appear in the TCRdb table, and some are missing; sequencing was by immunoSEQ multiplex PCR. The sample holds approximately 150,000 clones, about four fifths seen once. The CDR3 has 13 amino acids. V trimming: 8 bases; J trimming: 2 bases; junction bases outside the gene matches: 3. Germline CDR1 is MNHNS and CDR2 is SASEGT. This clone showed up just once. This sequence originates from a male donor in good health and CMV-seropositive. The V gene is TRBV6-1, the J gene TRBJ1-3; TRBD1 agrees at 7 bases. The sequenced material came from PBMCs. CDR3 sequence (DNA): TGTGCCAGCCCAGACAGGGCTGGAAACACCATATATTTT. Translating it yields CASPDRAGNTIYF.